The entry that follows covers one T cell receptor (beta chain) sequence. Produced via immunoSEQ multiplex PCR; TCRdb's table is partial and in-frame only. The table has about 220,000 clones, around 84% seen once. The data stem from a study of blood T cell repertoires in COVID-19. The CDR3 length is 15 residues. V lost 1 base to trimming and J lost 5 bases; unmatched junction nucleotides: 5. Germline V gene data show CDR1 as MGHDK and CDR2 as SYGVNS. This chain connects TRBV25-1 to TRBJ1-2, with 9 bases fitting TRBD1. The TCR comes from an older woman who had recovered from COVID-19. The sequenced sample consisted of peripheral blood. CDR3 coding DNA: TGTGCCAGCAGTGAATCTAGGACAGGGGCATATGGCTACACCTTC. As protein: CASSESRTGAYGYTF.